This T cell receptor (beta chain) was sequenced in a study of shared clonotypes between healthy human individuals. TCRdb's copy holds only in-frame clones and misses some; the assay was immunoSEQ multiplex PCR. The profile shows about 510,000 clones, 90% to 97% of them singletons. Germline CDR1 and CDR2: SGHDT and YYEEEE. The CDR3 length is 15 residues. Trimming removed 5 bases at V and 4 bases at J, with 13 bases between. This clone showed up just once. Its antigen is unknown. Study-wide results and limits: Roughly 4.7% was the fraction of naive CD4 clonotypes found shared across several donors.

Input material: naive CD4+ T cells sorted from blood. Subset: CD45RA+ positively selected. The receptor was derived from a woman between 25 and 40 years old in good health. This chain links TRBV5-6 with TRBJ1-6; D unresolved. The CDR3 is CASSAPGLYNSPLHF. The CDR3 region has the DNA TGTGCCAGCAGTGCTCCTGGTCTTTATAATTCACCCCTCCACTTT.